A selection of T cell receptor beta chains follows, all from one sample in a study of regulatory T cells in long-lasting Graves disease. TCRdb itself ran the multiplex PCR reads through MiXCR, one entry per CDR3 protein. The profile shows hundreds of thousands of distinct CDR3 sequences, around 15% of them singletons. The same specimen was also included in a second study, on T cells in Graves' hyperthyroidism and ophthalmopathy.

The sequencing used peripheral blood mononuclear cells (PBMCs), collected at new diagnosis, from a patient treated with antithyroid drugs. Receptors originate from a woman aged 25 to 39 with Graves disease. Both conserved end residues are part of each CDR3. A D gene is named only where the DNA matches it firmly. For some rows the clone size is stated as once, few or many, or as a class when expanded; others skip it.

v_gene,d_gene,abundance,j_gene,CDR3nt,CDR3aa
TRBV7-2,.,many,TRBJ2-3,TGTGCCAGCAGCCGTGAGGGCGGGATCGAGAAGCAGTATTTT,CASSREGGIEKQYF
TRBV12-3/TRBV12-4,.,.,TRBJ2-1,TGTGCCAGCAGTACATACAATGAGCAGCTCTTC,CASSTYNEQLF
TRBV28,.,many,TRBJ2-3,TGTGCCAGCAGTTTTGGCAGGGGACGGGGCACAGATACGCAGTATTTT,CASSFGRGRGTDTQYF
TRBV27,.,.,TRBJ1-6,TGTGCCAGCAGGGCCTCAGGGGTCCACAATTCACCCCTCCACTTT,CASRASGVHNSPLHF
TRBV28,TRBD1,many,TRBJ2-2,TGTGCCAGCAGTGCCCGACAGGGAAGGGCCGGGGAGCTGTTTTTT,CASSARQGRAGELFF
TRBV20-1,.,.,TRBJ2-7,TGCAGTGCTAGAGATCGGCACAGGCTCACCTACGAGCAGTACTTC,CSARDRHRLTYEQYF
TRBV6-2/TRBV6-3,TRBD2,.,TRBJ2-3,TGTGCCAGCAGTTACTCGAGTTGGGGCAGCGGGAGTCGAGATACGCAGTATTTT,CASSYSSWGSGSRDTQYF
TRBV7-9,.,.,TRBJ1-1,TGTGCCAGCAGCCCCGACAGTTTTGAAGCTTTCTTT,CASSPDSFEAFF
TRBV18,TRBD1,few,TRBJ2-7,TGTGCCAGCTCACGGCCGGGGACAGGCGCTTCCTACGAGCAGTACTTC,CASSRPGTGASYEQYF
TRBV18,.,.,TRBJ2-3,TGTGCCAGCTCACCTCCGAACGGGCCTAGCACAGATACGCAGTATTTT,CASSPPNGPSTDTQYF
TRBV9,.,many,TRBJ2-1,TGTGCCAGCAGCGAGGGGCTGGCCGACAATGAGCAGTTCTTC,CASSEGLADNEQFF
TRBV2,TRBD1,many,TRBJ2-2,TGTGCCAGCAGGGGTGGGACAGGGGCTACCGGGGAGCTGTTTTTT,CASRGGTGATGELFF
TRBV28,.,few,TRBJ2-7,TGTGCCAGCCTCCCCCCCAGAGGCAGGGTCGGGGAATACTACGAGCAGTACTTC,CASLPPRGRVGEYYEQYF
TRBV3-1,.,many,TRBJ1-5,TGTGCCAGCAGCCAAGTGCCAGGGGACAATCAGCCCCAGCATTTT,CASSQVPGDNQPQHF
TRBV6-5,TRBD1,many,TRBJ2-7,TGTGCCAGCAGTTATTCTGGACAGGGGGTAAACTCCTACGAGCAGTACTTC,CASSYSGQGVNSYEQYF
TRBV20-1,TRBD2,many,TRBJ2-5,TGCAGTGTAGCTAGCGGACAAGAGACCCAGTACTTC,CSVASGQETQYF
TRBV6-1,TRBD2,many,TRBJ2-7,TGTGCCAGCATAATTTCCGCGGGAGGCCCACCCTACGAGCAGTACTTC,CASIISAGGPPYEQYF
TRBV7-3,TRBD2,few,TRBJ2-1,TGTGCCAGCAGCTTACAAGCGGGGGGGTACAATGAGCAGTTCTTC,CASSLQAGGYNEQFF
TRBV19,.,few,TRBJ2-7,TGTGCCAGTATGGACAGAAACTACGAGCAGTACTTC,CASMDRNYEQYF
TRBV6-1,.,many,TRBJ1-2,TGTGCCAGCAGTGAGCAGAGTTATGGCTACACCTTC,CASSEQSYGYTF
TRBV6-5,.,many,TRBJ2-7,TGTGCCAGCAGTTACGTGGGGGACGAGCAGTACTTC,CASSYVGDEQYF
TRBV3-1,.,many,TRBJ1-1,TGTGCCAGCAGCCACCGTCCCGGGGGGAAGAGCACTGAAGCTTTCTTT,CASSHRPGGKSTEAFF
TRBV12-3/TRBV12-4,.,many,TRBJ2-7,TGTGCCAGCAGCTCTCTTGGGGTATCCTACGAGCAGTACTTC,CASSSLGVSYEQYF
TRBV6-1,.,many,TRBJ2-1,TGTGCCAGCAACCCAGGAGGACTAGGGGGACGGAATGAGCAGTTCTTC,CASNPGGLGGRNEQFF
TRBV12-3/TRBV12-4,.,.,TRBJ2-1,TGTGCCAGCAGTTTAAATCGGATCGTGGGGTATGAGCAGTTCTTC,CASSLNRIVGYEQFF
TRBV5-6,.,few,TRBJ2-1,TGTGCCAGCAGCTTGCCGAATGGCGGCAATGAGCAGTTCTTC,CASSLPNGGNEQFF
TRBV29-1,.,many,TRBJ2-1,TGCAGCCTAAGAAGCGGAGGGTACAATGAGCAGTTCTTC,CSLRSGGYNEQFF
TRBV7-2,.,.,TRBJ2-1,TGTGCCAGCAGCTTAGGGTTCGTTTCAGGTGAGCAGTTCTTC,CASSLGFVSGEQFF
TRBV12-3/TRBV12-4,.,many,TRBJ1-2,TGTGCCAGCAGTTTAGGGGTTTCATCCACTTATGGCTACACCTTC,CASSLGVSSTYGYTF